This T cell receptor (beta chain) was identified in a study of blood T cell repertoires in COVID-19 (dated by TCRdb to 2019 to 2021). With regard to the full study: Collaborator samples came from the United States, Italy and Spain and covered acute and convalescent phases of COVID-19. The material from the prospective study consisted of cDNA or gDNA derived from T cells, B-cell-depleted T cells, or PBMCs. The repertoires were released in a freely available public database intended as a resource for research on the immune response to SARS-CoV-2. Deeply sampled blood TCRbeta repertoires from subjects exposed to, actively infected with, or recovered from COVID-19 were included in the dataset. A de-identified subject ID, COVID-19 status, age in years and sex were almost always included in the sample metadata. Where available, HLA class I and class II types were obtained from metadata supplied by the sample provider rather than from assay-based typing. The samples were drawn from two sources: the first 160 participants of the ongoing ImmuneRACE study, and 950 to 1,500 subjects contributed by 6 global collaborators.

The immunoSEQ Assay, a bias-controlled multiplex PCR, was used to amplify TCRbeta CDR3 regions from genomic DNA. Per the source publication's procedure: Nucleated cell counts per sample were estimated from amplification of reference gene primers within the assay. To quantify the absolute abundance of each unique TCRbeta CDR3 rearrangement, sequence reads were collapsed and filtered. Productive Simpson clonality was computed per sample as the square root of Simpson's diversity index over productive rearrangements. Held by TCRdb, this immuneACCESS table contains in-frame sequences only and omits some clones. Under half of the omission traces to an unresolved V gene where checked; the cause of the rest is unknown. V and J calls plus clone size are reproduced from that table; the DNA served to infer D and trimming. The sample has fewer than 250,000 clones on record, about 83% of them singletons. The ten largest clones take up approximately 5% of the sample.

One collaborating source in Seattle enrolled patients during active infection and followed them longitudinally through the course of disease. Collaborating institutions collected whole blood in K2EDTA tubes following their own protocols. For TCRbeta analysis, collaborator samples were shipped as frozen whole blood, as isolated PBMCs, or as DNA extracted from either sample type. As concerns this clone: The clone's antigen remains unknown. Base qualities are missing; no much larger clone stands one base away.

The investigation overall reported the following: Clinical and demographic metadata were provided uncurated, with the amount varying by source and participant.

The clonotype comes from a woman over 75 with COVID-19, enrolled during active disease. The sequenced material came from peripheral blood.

The CDR3 reads as follows: CASSYGDYGYTF. The DNA reads TGTGCCAGCAGTTACGGAGACTATGGCTACACCTTC. The chain uses TRBV28 and TRBJ1-2; no D segment can be confidently identified. V is shortened by 4 bases, J by 3 bases, and the region joining them spans 6 bases. The CDR3, cysteine through phenylalanine, is 12 amino acids long. This entry keeps only the CDR3 DNA: 36 bases, framed from base 1. From the germline V gene, CDR1 is MDHEN and CDR2 is SYDVKM.